This passage covers 23 T cell receptor beta chains from one sample sequenced in a study of blood T cell repertoires in COVID-19. Assay: immunoSEQ multiplex PCR; the TCRdb copy retains only in-frame clones and omits some. Of 110,000 or so clones in the sample, 75% to 90% were seen once. Sequencing input: peripheral blood. The origin of the receptors is a woman aged 40-49 years with acute or convalescent COVID-19.

The chain is built from TRBV6-6 and TRBJ1-1; D uncertain. The CDR3 length is 13 residues. V was shortened by 5 bases and J by 1 base, with 8 bases between the two germline ends. Germline V gene sequence: CDR1 MNHNY, CDR2 SVGAGI (reference sequence). The CDR3 protein is CASSQTRNTEAFF. The CDR3 bases are TGTGCCAGCAGTCAGACACGGAACACTGAAGCTTTCTTT.

This clone was seen once. The rearrangement links TRBV6-4 to TRBJ1-6; D gene unclear. The CDR3 loop spans 14 amino acids. Germline CDR1 and CDR2: MRHNA and SNTAGT. V lost 6 bases, J lost 7 bases, and 13 bases lay in between. The chain's CDR3 is CASRAQAVNSPLHF. CDR3 nucleotide sequence: TGTGCCAGCAGGGCCCAGGCCGTAAATTCACCCCTCCACTTT.

The chain combines TRBV6-2 or TRBV6-3 with TRBJ2-5; possibly TRBD1 for D (5 bases). This CDR3 contains 15 residues. Germline assignment: CDR1 MNHEY and CDR2 SVGEGT. V lost 4 bases to trimming and J lost 1 base, with 13 bases between them. The CDR3 is CASSSRAPLQETQYF. CDR3 bases: TGTGCCAGCAGTTCCAGGGCCCCCCTCCAAGAGACCCAGTACTTC.

This clone is a singleton in its sample. The chain recombines TRBV3-1 (or the pseudogene TRBV3-2) with TRBJ1-1; no firm D call. V was cut by 0 bases and J by 0 bases, with 5 bases left in between. Germline V gene data show CDR1 as LGHDT and CDR2 as YNNKEL (reference sequence). CDR3 length equals 14 residues. CDR3 in amino acids: CASSQDQLNTEAFF. CDR3 DNA: TGTGCCAGCAGCCAAGATCAATTGAACACTGAAGCTTTCTTT.

This clone was detected only once. This rearrangement joins TRBV9 to TRBJ2-3; D gene ambiguous. Per germline, CDR1 SGDLS and CDR2 YYNGEE. V lost 4 bases, J lost 0 bases, and 9 bases lay in between. The CDR3 consists of 14 residues. CDR3 amino acids: CASSPNYSTDTQYF. CDR3 DNA sequence: TGTGCCAGCAGCCCAAACTACAGCACAGATACGCAGTATTTT.

V is TRBV5-1 and J is TRBJ2-7; 7 bases map to TRBD1. V was pared by 1 base and J by 0 bases, with 4 bases of the junction left unmatched. Germline lookup yields CDR1 SGHRS and CDR2 YFSETQ. The CDR3 spans 15 residues. The CDR3 spells CASSLTTGNSYEQYF. The CDR3 region has the DNA TGCGCCAGCAGCTTGACGACAGGGAACTCCTACGAGCAGTACTTC.

The chain is built from TRBV7-9 and TRBJ1-2; 9 bases line up with TRBD1. The CDR3 length is 15 residues. After removal of 1 base from V and 4 bases from J, the junction contained 4 bases not matched to a gene. Germline V gene lookup returns CDR1 SEHNR and CDR2 FQNEAQ (reference sequence). The DNA of the CDR3 is TGTGCCAGCAGCTTAGGGACAGGGGAGGGCTATGGCTACACCTTC. This translates into CASSLGTGEGYGYTF. The full variable domain, with the rest looked up from reference TRBV7-9 and TRBJ1-2, is DTGVSQNPRHKITKRGQNVTFRCDPISEHNRLYWYRQTLGQGPEFLTYFQNEAQLEKSRLLSDRFSAERPKGSFSTLEIQRTEQGDSAMYLCASSLGTGEGYGYTFGSGTRLTVV.

Regarding this clone: Other DNA sequences within the sample encode an identical CDR3. J is TRBJ1-4 and V is TRBV5-1; D remains ambiguous. V was trimmed by 4 bases and J by 0 bases, leaving 10 bases between them. Germline CDR1 reads SGHRS; CDR2 reads YFSETQ. This CDR3 is 15 amino acids long. The chain's CDR3 is CASSPGSATNEKLFF. The CDR3 DNA reads TGCGCCAGCAGCCCCGGCAGCGCAACTAATGAAAAACTGTTTTTT.

The rearrangement joins TRBV5-1 to TRBJ2-5, with TRBD2 identical over 11 bases. V was clipped by 3 bases and J by 4 bases; unmatched bases: 8. This CDR3 has 16 amino acids. Per germline, CDR1 SGHRS and CDR2 YFSETQ. The CDR3 sequence is CASSSFSGGARETQYF. In DNA form, the CDR3 reads TGCGCCAGCAGCTCCTTTAGCGGGGGGGCTCGAGAGACCCAGTACTTC.

The CDR3 DNA follows: TGTGCCAGCAGCGCGACTAGTTCAGCAGATACGCAGTATTTT. It yields the protein CASSATSSADTQYF. This chain links TRBV9 with TRBJ2-3; a weak D match, TRBD2 (6 bases). CDR1 and CDR2 (germline): SGDLS, YYNGEE. The V and J ends lost 3 bases and 4 bases respectively, with 12 bases between them. There are 14 residues in the CDR3.

This clone was recorded only once. The rearrangement joins TRBV10-3 to TRBJ2-1; the D is unclear. Looked up from germline, CDR1 is ENHRY and CDR2 is SYGVKD. The CDR3 extends over 13 amino acids. Deletions cut 0 bases from V and 5 bases from J, with 5 bases between. Written as DNA, the CDR3 is TGTGCCATCAGTGAGTCCCAGGACAATGAGCAGTTCTTC. This translates into CAISESQDNEQFF.

This sequence joins TRBV7-3 and TRBJ2-5; 7 nucleotides align to TRBD2. Trimming at V came to 1 base and at J to 2 bases, leaving 4 bases not matched to a gene. Germline CDR1 reads SGHTA; CDR2 reads FQGTGA. The CDR3 length is 15 residues. This CDR3 reads CASSLRAGEQETQYF. The CDR3, as DNA: TGTGCCAGCAGCTTAAGGGCGGGGGAGCAAGAGACCCAGTACTTC.

The chain uses TRBV7-9 and TRBJ1-4; 7 bases match TRBD1. CDR1 is SEHNR, CDR2 FQNEAQ, per germline (reference sequence). V shed 4 bases, J shed 8 bases, and the junction held 13 bases outside the gene matches. This CDR3 is built from 16 residues. The CDR3 nucleotides read TGTGCCAGCAGCTCCCCCCCCGGGACAGAGGAAGAAAAACTGTTTTTT. Translating it yields CASSSPPGTEEEKLFF.

The chain carries TRBV28 and TRBJ2-5; perhaps TRBD1 as D (6 bases). The CDR3 totals 13 residues. V was trimmed by 7 bases and J by 2 bases, leaving 11 bases between them. Germline lookup yields CDR1 MDHEN and CDR2 SYDVKM. CDR3 loop: CASIPGDQETQYF. The CDR3 nucleotides are TGTGCCAGCATTCCAGGGGATCAAGAGACCCAGTACTTC. The whole variable domain, remainder taken from reference TRBV28 and TRBJ2-5, is DVKVTQSSRYLVKRTGEKVFLECVQDMDHENMFWYRQDPGLGLRLIYFSYDVKMKEKGDIPEGYSVSREKKERFSLILESASTNQTSMYLCASIPGDQETQYFGPGTRLLVL.

The sample holds one count of this clone. This sequence joins TRBV4-1 and TRBJ1-6, with D hard to call. CDR3 length equals 17 residues. The V gene's germline CDR1 is MGHRA and CDR2 YSYEKL. Trimming stripped 4 bases from V and 10 bases from J, with 23 bases between. The CDR3 nucleotides read TGCGCCAGCAGCCCCCCCCACGAGGGAACGGATCGCTCACCCCTCCACTTT. It specifies CASSPPHEGTDRSPLHF.

The V gene is TRBV15, the J gene TRBJ2-7; the D gene is possibly TRBD1 (5 bases). CDR1 is LNHNV and CDR2 is YYDKDF in the germline V gene (reference sequence). This CDR3 is built from 13 residues. V gave up 2 bases and J gave up 6 bases, with 11 bases separating them. The CDR3 spells CATSRKGHFEQYF. CDR3 nucleotides: TGTGCCACCAGCAGAAAGGGGCACTTCGAGCAGTACTTC.

The chain combines TRBV15 with TRBJ1-4; D is unresolved. CDR3 length: 15 residues. CDR1 and CDR2 from the germline V gene are LNHNV and YYDKDF (reference sequence). The V end was cut by 1 base, the J end by 3 bases, with 9 bases between. The CDR3 spells CATSRGGSSNEKLFF. CDR3 nucleotides: TGTGCCACCAGCAGAGGCGGCAGTTCTAATGAAAAACTGTTTTTT.

This clone was counted once. The rearrangement links TRBV18 to TRBJ1-1; D possibly corresponds to TRBD1 (5 bases). Trimming took 8 bases from V and 7 from J, leaving 17 bases between them. This CDR3 is 13 amino acids long. Germline V gene sequence: CDR1 KGHSH, CDR2 LQKENI. As DNA, the CDR3 is TGTGCCAGCCGCTTATACCGGGACTATGAAGCTTTCTTT. Protein sequence: CASRLYRDYEAFF.

The chain has TRBV18 and TRBJ1-1; D perhaps matches TRBD1 (6 bases). Germline values: CDR1 KGHSH, CDR2 LQKENI. The V end was cut by 2 bases, the J end by 3 bases, with 16 bases between. This CDR3 is 16 amino acids long. The CDR3 region is CASSPKTMTGHTEAFF. Written as DNA, the CDR3 is TGTGCCAGCTCACCAAAGACTATGACAGGACACACTGAAGCTTTCTTT.

This sequence joins TRBV3-1 (or the pseudogene TRBV3-2) and TRBJ2-3; the D is unclear. This CDR3 has 13 amino acids. V gave up 8 bases and J gave up 2 bases, with 11 bases separating them. Germline CDR1 and CDR2: LGHDT and YNNKEL (reference sequence). The CDR3 coding sequence is TGTGCCAGCTCTACCCGCCTCACAGATACGCAGTATTTT. It codes for CASSTRLTDTQYF.

The rearrangement links TRBV2 to TRBJ1-2; D gene unclear. The CDR3 is made up of 13 amino acids. V was cut by 5 bases and J by 3 bases, with 10 bases left in between. The germline CDR1 and CDR2 sequences are SNHLY and FYNNEI. The CDR3 here is CASSTTEYYGYTF. CDR3 DNA: TGTGCCAGCAGTACGACGGAGTACTATGGCTACACCTTC.

V gene TRBV18 combines with J gene TRBJ1-5; 7 bases align to TRBD1. Germline values: CDR1 KGHSH, CDR2 LQKENI. This CDR3 is built from 16 residues. V lost 1 base to trimming and J lost 2 bases; unmatched junction nucleotides: 5. The CDR3 sequence is CASSPQGASGNQPQHF. In DNA form, the CDR3 reads TGTGCCAGCTCACCACAGGGGGCCTCGGGCAATCAGCCCCAGCATTTT.

CDR3 nucleotides: TGCGCCAGCAGCTTGGATGGTCAGGGGGGGACCCAGTACTTC. It yields the protein CASSLDGQGGTQYF. V gene TRBV5-1 combines with J gene TRBJ2-5; tentative D call: TRBD1 (7 bases). The CDR3 consists of 14 residues. The germline V and J ends were trimmed by 0 bases and 7 bases, with 13 bases remaining between them. CDR1 is SGHRS and CDR2 is YFSETQ in the germline V gene. The full variable domain, rest sourced from reference TRBV5-1 and TRBJ2-5, is KAGVTQTPRYLIKTRGQQVTLSCSPISGHRSVSWYQQTPGQGLQFLFEYFSETQRNKGNFPGRFSGRQFSNSRSEMNVSTLELGDSALYLCASSLDGQGGTQYFGPGTRLLVL.